The 18 T cell receptor beta chains given below trace back to one sample, sequenced in a study of T cell responses to AZD1222 COVID-19 vaccine. Sequencing was performed with immunoSEQ multiplex PCR; in TCRdb, only in-frame clones are kept and a portion is missing. The table includes under 110,000 clones, 90% detected once. Sequenced here: peripheral blood, sampled on day 0 of AZD1222 vaccination. The receptors originated from an adult in good health.

This clone was counted only a few times. The chain employs TRBV6-2 or TRBV6-3 and TRBJ2-1; weak D call: TRBD2 (6 bases). The germline V gene encodes CDR1 MNHEY and CDR2 SVGEGT. With 2 bases removed from V and 9 bases from J, the gap between germline ends came to 11 bases. This CDR3 has 13 amino acids. For the CDR3, the DNA is TGTGCCAGCAGTTACGGGGGGTTCGGTGAGCAGTTCTTC. Amino acid sequence: CASSYGGFGEQFF.

This clone was seen a single time. The chain is built from TRBV7-8 and TRBJ2-1; the match to TRBD2 covers 8 bases. V shed 4 bases and J 4 bases; nucleotides not matched to a gene: 9. Germline V gives CDR1 SGHVS, CDR2 FQNEAQ. CDR3 length: 16 residues. The CDR3 sequence is CASSSYQRGLYNEQFF. DNA of the CDR3: TGTGCCAGCAGCTCCTACCAGCGGGGGCTTTACAATGAGCAGTTCTTC.

The chain carries TRBV6-6 and TRBJ2-2; possibly TRBD1 or TRBD2 for D (5 bases each). Trimming pared 6 bases from V and 6 bases from J, leaving 17 bases between. Per the germline V gene, CDR1 is MNHNY and CDR2 is SVGAGI (reference sequence). The CDR3 is 15 residues long. This CDR3 reads CASSHPGVGAGELFF. DNA of the CDR3: TGTGCCAGCAGCCACCCCGGGGTAGGGGCCGGGGAGCTGTTTTTT.

The genes are TRBV6-5 and TRBJ2-3; 11 nucleotides line up with TRBD2. The CDR3 runs 15 residues. The germline CDR1 and CDR2 sequences are MNHEY and SVGAGI. Trimming removed 4 bases from V and 5 bases from J; junction bases left unmatched: 5. The CDR3 DNA reads TGTGCCAGCAGTTTGACTAGCGGGGTGGGAGATACGCAGTATTTT. Protein product: CASSLTSGVGDTQYF.

The V gene is TRBV4-1, the J gene TRBJ1-4; D is ambiguous. Germline CDR1 is MGHRA and CDR2 is YSYEKL. V was clipped by 4 bases and J by 1 base, with 10 bases between them. This CDR3 has 15 amino acids. The CDR3 spells CASSPRSLTNEKLFF. The DNA of the CDR3 is TGCGCCAGCAGCCCCAGATCTCTAACTAATGAAAAACTGTTTTTT.

This rearrangement joins TRBV5-1 to TRBJ1-6; D perhaps matches TRBD1 (5 bases). Germline lookup yields CDR1 SGHRS and CDR2 YFSETQ. This CDR3 has 15 residues. The V gene lost 3 bases and the J gene lost 5 bases, with 12 bases spanning the gap. The CDR3 region is CASSWGLSNNSPLHF. The CDR3 DNA reads as TGCGCCAGCAGCTGGGGACTGAGTAATAATTCACCCCTCCACTTT.

This sequence joins TRBV27 and TRBJ1-6, with unresolved D. This CDR3 is built from 13 residues. The germline CDR1 and CDR2 sequences are MNHEY and SMNVEV (reference sequence). V was clipped by 2 bases and J by 6 bases, with 5 bases between them. CDR3 in amino acids: CASSLRANSPLHF. The CDR3 region has the DNA TGTGCCAGCAGTTTAAGGGCTAATTCACCCCTCCACTTT.

The gene calls are TRBV11-2 and TRBJ2-3; D tentatively reads TRBD1 or TRBD2 (7 bases each). Germline CDR1 SGHAT, CDR2 FQNNGV. Trimming left V 2 bases short and J 1 base short, with 10 bases between. The CDR3 runs to 15 residues. The CDR3 loop reads CASSLQGGGTDTQYF. CDR3 DNA: TGTGCCAGCAGCTTACAGGGGGGGGGCACAGATACGCAGTATTTT.

The chain has TRBV6-5 and TRBJ1-2, with D maybe TRBD1 (5 bases). Trimming cost V 0 bases and J 4 bases, with 9 bases left between them. Germline V gene lookup returns CDR1 MNHEY and CDR2 SVGAGI. The length of the CDR3 is 14 residues. CDR3 DNA: TGTGCCAGCAGTTACTCTCCGGGACCCTATGGCTACACCTTC. Encoded protein: CASSYSPGPYGYTF.

The chain employs TRBV4-2 and TRBJ2-7; TRBD2 matches at 14 bases. Germline assignment: CDR1 LGHNA and CDR2 YNFKEQ. The CDR3 is 15 amino acids. The junction had 2 bases not matched to a gene; V was cut back by 1 base and J by 6 bases. CDR3 region: CASSQGTSGGTEQYF. In nucleotides, the CDR3 is TGTGCCAGCAGCCAAGGGACTAGCGGGGGGACCGAGCAGTACTTC.

Only one count was recorded for this clone. The CDR3 DNA reads as TGTGCCAGCAGCAGTGACTCCTACGAGCAGTACTTC. As protein: CASSSDSYEQYF. The gene calls are TRBV12-3 or TRBV12-4 and TRBJ2-7; D remains unclear. The CDR3 contains 12 residues. V gave up 6 bases and J gave up 0 bases, with 6 bases separating them.

The chain combines TRBV25-1 with TRBJ2-5; D is perhaps TRBD1 or TRBD2 (5 bases each). The CDR3 is 15 residues long. Germline values: CDR1 MGHDK, CDR2 SYGVNS. The V gene lost 7 bases and the J gene lost 4 bases, with 19 bases spanning the gap. The CDR3 nucleotides read TGTGCCAGCATACAAACGGGGCTTCTTGGAGAGACCCAGTACTTC. As protein: CASIQTGLLGETQYF.

The V and J genes are TRBV18 and TRBJ1-2, with a tentative D call TRBD1 (5 bases). Trimming removed 1 base from V and 5 bases from J, with 11 bases in between. The germline V gene encodes CDR1 KGHSH and CDR2 LQKENI. The CDR3 consists of 14 residues. The CDR3 DNA reads TGTGCCAGCTCACCACGGTCAGGGAAATATGGCTACACCTTC. It is translated as CASSPRSGKYGYTF.

The chain links TRBV28 to TRBJ2-1; D might be TRBD1 (5 bases). The CDR3 runs 15 residues. The V gene's germline CDR1 is MDHEN and CDR2 SYDVKM. V was pared by 4 bases and J by 4 bases, with 14 bases between. The CDR3 bases are TGTGCCAGCAGTTCCCCCGGACAATCATACAATGAGCAGTTCTTC. Amino acid sequence: CASSSPGQSYNEQFF.

This clone turned up a few times. The chain couples TRBV2 to TRBJ1-2; D call uncertain. CDR1 and CDR2 (germline): SNHLY, FYNNEI. This CDR3 contains 12 residues. With 11 bases removed from V and 7 bases from J, the gap between germline ends came to 17 bases. The CDR3 bases are TGTGCCCTCACTCCGGACCGGGGTGGCTACACCTTC. Protein product: CALTPDRGGYTF.

J is TRBJ1-5 and V is TRBV28; D is unclear. Germline CDR1 MDHEN, CDR2 SYDVKM. The V and J ends lost 1 base and 0 bases respectively, with 13 bases between them. The CDR3 is made up of 17 amino acids. CDR3: CASSLSVYHYSNQPQHF. DNA for the CDR3: TGTGCCAGCAGTTTATCTGTTTACCACTATAGCAATCAGCCCCAGCATTTT.

A single count supports this clone. As DNA, the CDR3 is TGCGCCAGCAGCCCACGGGACTCCGGCGCTGAAGAGACCCAGTACTTC. Amino acid sequence: CASSPRDSGAEETQYF. The chain couples TRBV5-1 to TRBJ2-5; a weak D match, TRBD2 (6 bases). CDR1 is SGHRS and CDR2 is YFSETQ in the germline V gene. This CDR3 comprises 16 residues. V shed 4 bases and J shed 3 bases, with 19 bases lying between them.

This clone was recorded once. The chain joins TRBV9 to TRBJ2-2; D is possibly TRBD2 (6 bases). The CDR3 totals 14 residues. Germline CDR1 SGDLS, CDR2 YYNGEE. With 0 bases removed from V and 4 bases from J, the gap between germline ends came to 7 bases. CDR3 DNA sequence: TGTGCCAGCAGCGTAGACGGGGGCACCGGGGAGCTGTTTTTT. This sequence encodes CASSVDGGTGELFF.